Here is one T cell receptor beta chain with its context. Antigen unknown. The missing conserved phenylalanine or tryptophan at the end of this CDR3 makes a read error likely. Amplified TCR beta CDR3 regions came from RNA transcripts. RT-PCR in the first round (using the HTBI primer set) targeted the TCR CDR3. TCRdb ran MiXCR on the multiplex PCR reads and lists one entry per CDR3 protein. The sample holds about 610,000 distinct CDR3 sequences; under 60% are singletons and the top ten take more than 7%. The data are from a study of T cells in Graves' hyperthyroidism and ophthalmopathy. J was trimmed by 7 bases and V by 3 bases; bases with no gene match: 9. CDR1 and CDR2 (germline): DFQATT, SNEGSKA (reference sequence). The CDR3 runs 15 residues. Calling Graves' hyperthyroidism stable meant ophthalmopathy did not progress within 18 months. Study findings and constraints: Model output signaled ophthalmopathy a median around 5.9 months ahead of onset. A model of 13 V-J pairs discriminated ophthalmopathy from stable hyperthyroidism.

What was sequenced was peripheral blood or thyroid tissue (not recorded which). The chain joins TRBV20-1 to TRBJ2-7, with 13 bases lining up with TRBD2. The sequence was collected from a woman under 30 with Graves' hyperthyroidism. The CDR3 bases are TGCAGTGCTAGGCCCGGGACTAGCGGGGAGTATGAGCAGTACCTC. Translation: CSARPGTSGEYEQYL.